The 3 T cell receptor beta chains reported below all come from one sample, sequenced in a study of T-cell memory formation after mild COVID-19. A single record per CDR3 protein comes from TCRdb applying MiXCR to the 5' RACE reads. This sample has a few hundred thousand distinct CDR3 sequences, with approximately 10% found just once. Sequencing was performed on PBMCs or a T cell subset sorted from them (not recorded which). These TCRs come from a man aged 18 to 30 who had mild COVID-19 (a few samples of this study predate the infection). Cell type and time point are not known.

V is TRBV7-3 and J is TRBJ1-2, with D perhaps TRBD1 (6 bases). CDR1 and CDR2 from the germline V gene are SGHTA and FQGTGA. The CDR3 totals 13 residues. V lost 2 bases to trimming and J lost 7 bases, with 11 bases between them. CDR3 protein: CASSLQQGGGYTF. For the CDR3, the DNA is TGTGCCAGCAGCTTACAACAGGGAGGTGGCTACACCTTC.

The table lists this clonotype with many counts. The chain has TRBV7-3 and TRBJ2-3; maybe TRBD1 (6 bases). The germline V gene encodes CDR1 SGHTA and CDR2 FQGTGA. V lost 5 bases to trimming and J lost 8 bases, with 17 bases between them. The CDR3 contains 14 residues. CDR3 amino acids: CASSPRWGPGTQYF. The CDR3 DNA reads as TGTGCCAGCAGCCCCAGGTGGGGGCCTGGTACGCAGTATTTT.

This chain uses TRBV6-2 or TRBV6-3 with TRBJ2-5, with D perhaps TRBD2 (5 bases). CDR1 and CDR2 (germline): MNHEY, SVGEGT. Between the trimmed V and J ends, which lost 7 bases and 4 bases, there was a span of 22 bases. This CDR3 contains 16 residues. CDR3 protein: CASTKGAGIWGETQYF. The CDR3 DNA reads TGTGCCAGCACCAAGGGCGCCGGGATTTGGGGAGAGACCCAGTACTTC.